Listed here is a single T cell receptor beta chain. These data come from a study of blood T cell repertoires in COVID-19. Germline V gene data show CDR1 as GTSNPN and CDR2 as SVGIG (reference sequence). Unmatched junction bases numbered 4, after V lost 6 bases and J lost 2 bases. The CDR3 spans 13 residues. Using immunoSEQ multiplex PCR, the repertoire was profiled, and TCRdb retains in-frame clones only, with some absent. The sample contains about 210,000 clones, roughly 77% of which appear only once. The source material was PBMCs or T cells enriched from blood (not recorded which). The chain carries TRBV30 and TRBJ1-3; 7 bases are a match to TRBD1. This clonotype was obtained from a man in his forties who had recovered from COVID-19. The DNA of the CDR3 is TGTGCCTGTAAGGGGGCTGCTGGAAACACCATATATTTT. Its protein is CACKGAAGNTIYF. Complete variable domain (other parts from reference TRBV30 and TRBJ1-3): SQTIHQWPATLVQPVGSPLSLECTVEGTSNPNLYWYRQAAGRGLQLLFYSVGIGQISSEVPQNLSASRPQDRQFILSSKKLLLSDSGFYLCACKGAAGNTIYFGEGSWLTVV.